This TCR beta chain comes out of a study of T cells in Graves' hyperthyroidism and ophthalmopathy. This clonotype was observed at least ten times. Using RNA transcripts as the source, TCR beta CDR3 regions were amplified. First-round RT-PCR of the TCR CDR3 relied on the HTBI primer set. TCRdb used MiXCR to reprocess the multiplex PCR reads, holding one entry per CDR3 protein. The sample has under 400,000 distinct CDR3 sequences, approximately 22% seen once. The specimen was blood. This TCR was sampled from a woman between 50 and 59 years old with Graves' hyperthyroidism.

CDR3 bases: TGTGCCAGCAGCTCGGGACGGGCGGGGGACACTGAAGCTTTCTTT. It codes for CASSSGRAGDTEAFF. V is TRBV7-3 and J is TRBJ1-1; weak D call: TRBD1 (5 bases). V dropped 4 bases and J dropped 3 bases, with 15 bases sitting between them. Per germline, CDR1 SGHTA and CDR2 FQGTGA. CDR3 size: 15 residues.